This TCR beta chain originates from a study of early T cells in non-severe SARS-CoV-2 infection. Study-level information: Chains were not paired, and sequencing was done on bulk RNA from unsorted whole blood. The study, taken as a whole, reports: VDJdb matching skewed toward anti-spike CD8 responses, missing private and CD4 specificities.

Each single cDNA molecule received a unique molecular identifier. TCRdb re-analysed the 5' RACE reads in MiXCR, keeping a single row per CDR3 protein. Of over 30,000 distinct CDR3 sequences in the sample, approximately 8% are singletons; the top ten hold 12%. This clonotype was counted only a few times. Its antigen is as yet unknown. This receptor was identified in an adult who was a healthcare worker with PCR-confirmed SARS-CoV-2 infection or an uninfected control (not recorded which). Sample: whole blood, taken at baseline.

In DNA form, the CDR3 reads TGTGCCAGCAGTCCATGGACAGTTAGAAACTATGGCTACACCTTC. It codes for CASSPWTVRNYGYTF. The chain couples TRBV28 to TRBJ1-2; maybe TRBD1 (6 bases). V was cut by 5 bases and J by 2 bases, with 15 bases left in between. Germline V lookup: CDR1 MDHEN, CDR2 SYDVKM. CDR3 length: 15 amino acids.